These 3 T cell receptor beta chains came from one sample sequenced in a study of T cells after yellow fever vaccination. TCRdb re-derived calls from the 5' RACE reads in MiXCR, one entry per CDR3 protein. The sample carries about 220,000 distinct CDR3 sequences, around 6.7% recorded once. Sequenced material: CD4+ T cells sorted from PBMCs, taken on the day of the yellow fever booster vaccination. The source of these receptors is a man aged 30-40 years who received the YFV17D yellow fever vaccine.

V gene TRBV20-1 combines with J gene TRBJ1-1, with 8 bases fitting TRBD1. J gave up 4 bases and V 6 bases, and 7 bases lay outside the gene matches. The germline V gene encodes CDR1 DFQATT and CDR2 SNEGSKA (reference sequence). This CDR3 region has 13 residues. The CDR3 DNA reads as TGCAGTGCCTACAGGGGGGGTAGCACTGAAGCTTTCTTT. Its translation: CSAYRGGSTEAFF.

Details on this clonotype: A much larger clone lies one base from this, so it may be a read error. The chain combines TRBV12-3 or TRBV12-4 with TRBJ2-5, with 9 bases matching TRBD1. The V gene end was trimmed by 7 bases and the J gene end by 1 base; junction bases not matched to a gene: 4. The CDR3 is made up of 14 amino acids. CDR3 in DNA: TGTGCCAGCACGGTGACAGGGGGCCAAGAGACCCAGTACTTC. Protein product: CASTVTGGQETQYF.

This clonotype was detected a few times. V and J are TRBV14 and TRBJ2-2, with D unresolved. The germline V gene has CDR1 SGHDN and CDR2 FVKESK. The CDR3 sequence is 14 residues long. V lost 2 bases to trimming and J lost 2 bases, with 6 bases between them. CDR3 residues: CASSQRRNTGELFF. The CDR3 nucleotides are TGTGCCAGCAGCCAAAGGAGAAACACCGGGGAGCTGTTTTTT.